These 31 T cell receptor beta chains originate from one sample sequenced in a study of lymphopenia after photon versus proton radiotherapy. Clones were read by immunoSEQ multiplex PCR, and TCRdb kept only the in-frame ones, dropping some. Among roughly 53,000 clones listed, around 80% were seen once. The material was peripheral blood, obtained from a patient treated with photon-based radiotherapy. These receptors came from a man in his fifties with gastric cancer.

This clone was counted a few times. V and J are TRBV11-2 and TRBJ1-1; possible D gene TRBD1, 6 bases. Germline loops: CDR1 SGHAT, CDR2 FQNNGV. This CDR3 is 15 amino acids long. The V and J ends lost 3 bases and 2 bases respectively, with 13 bases between them. CDR3 region: CASSLLIRGNTEAFF. Here the CDR3 DNA reads TGTGCCAGCAGCTTGCTCATCAGGGGCAACACTGAAGCTTTCTTT.

The rearrangement uses TRBV15 and TRBJ1-2, with D uncertain. The CDR3 has 15 residues. V lost 0 bases and J lost 8, with 16 bases in between. The germline V gene has CDR1 LNHNV and CDR2 YYDKDF (reference sequence). CDR3 coding DNA: TGTGCCACCAGCAGAGATCTCGAGGCAGGTGAAGGCTACACCTTC. It encodes CATSRDLEAGEGYTF.

J is TRBJ1-1 and V is TRBV11-3; no reliable D call. Germline CDR1 and CDR2: SGHNT and YENEEA. This CDR3 has 12 residues. Trimming cost V 5 bases and J 6 bases, with 10 bases left between them. The CDR3 sequence is CASSLGTAEAFF. The CDR3 DNA is TGTGCCAGCAGCCTAGGCACCGCTGAAGCTTTCTTT.

V is TRBV10-2 and J is TRBJ2-1, with TRBD1 identical over 7 bases. CDR1 is WSHSY and CDR2 is SAAADI in the germline V gene. J lost 0 bases, V lost 6 bases, and 2 bases had no gene match. CDR3 size: 14 residues. The CDR3, as DNA: TGCGCCAGCAGGGACAGGAGCTCCTACAATGAGCAGTTCTTC. It yields the protein CASRDRSSYNEQFF.

The rearrangement uses TRBV6-6 and TRBJ2-3, with D hard to call. The CDR3 is 14 residues long. V lost 4 bases, J lost 2 bases, and 10 bases lay in between. Germline-derived CDR1 and CDR2 are MNHNY and SVGAGI (reference sequence). DNA for the CDR3: TGTGCCAGCAGTTCCCTGGACCACACAGATACGCAGTATTTT. It translates to CASSSLDHTDTQYF.

This clone was detected only once. CDR3 residues: CASSPAQTDTQYF. The DNA for the CDR3 is TGTGCCAGCTCACCAGCTCAAACAGATACGCAGTATTTT. The chain employs TRBV18 and TRBJ2-3; D remains ambiguous. Germline values: CDR1 KGHSH, CDR2 LQKENI. With 2 bases removed from V and 3 bases from J, the gap between germline ends came to 6 bases. This CDR3 region has 13 residues.

The chain links TRBV7-9 to TRBJ2-7; D uncertain. Per germline, CDR1 SEHNR and CDR2 FQNEAQ (reference sequence). This CDR3 spans 14 amino acids. Trimming took off 5 bases at V and 1 base at J, with 12 bases between the two ends. CDR3 bases: TGTGCCAGCAGCCCGACGGGCCCATCCTACGAGCAGTACTTC. Translating it yields CASSPTGPSYEQYF. Full variable domain (rest looked up from reference TRBV7-9 and TRBJ2-7): DTGVSQNPRHKITKRGQNVTFRCDPISEHNRLYWYRQTLGQGPEFLTYFQNEAQLEKSRLLSDRFSAERPKGSFSTLEIQRTEQGDSAMYLCASSPTGPSYEQYFGPGTRLTVT.

J is TRBJ1-1 and V is TRBV18, with D unresolved. The germline V gene has CDR1 KGHSH and CDR2 LQKENI. V gave up 3 bases and J gave up 1 base, with 0 bases separating them. The CDR3 totals 11 residues. CDR3 protein: CASSPNTEAFF. The CDR3 nucleotides are TGTGCCAGCTCACCGAACACTGAAGCTTTCTTT.

The J gene is TRBJ2-7, the V gene TRBV5-4; D ambiguous. Germline assignment: CDR1 SGHNT and CDR2 YYREEE (reference sequence). V lost 0 bases and J 0 bases, leaving 7 bases between the germline ends. CDR3 length equals 14 residues. The CDR3 loop is CASSLGVPSYEQYF. The DNA of the CDR3 is TGTGCCAGCAGCTTGGGGGTGCCCTCCTACGAGCAGTACTTC.

Turning to this clone: The junction does not match germline at one end; this may be a read error. The chain uses TRBV28 and TRBJ2-7; no firm D call. The length of the CDR3 is 15 residues. Germline-derived CDR1 and CDR2 are MDHEN and SYDVKM. The CDR3 bases are TGTGCCAGTAGTTTAGGGCTTGGAAGGGCCTACGAGCAGTACTTC. It yields the protein CASSLGLGRAYEQYF.

The V call is TRBV9, the J call TRBJ2-7; D gene unclear. Trimming left V 4 bases short and J 2 bases short, with 7 bases between. Germline CDR1 SGDLS, CDR2 YYNGEE. CDR3 size: 12 residues. The CDR3 sequence is CASSFGPYEQYF. CDR3 DNA: TGTGCCAGCAGCTTTGGACCCTACGAGCAGTACTTC.

The count of this clone is one. The chain employs TRBV7-3 and TRBJ1-1; no firm D call. The germline V and J ends were trimmed by 5 bases and 8 bases, with 6 bases remaining between them. Germline lookup yields CDR1 SGHTA and CDR2 FQGTGA. The CDR3 has 10 residues. The CDR3 sequence: CASSPWEAFF. The CDR3 nucleotides read TGTGCCAGCAGCCCCTGGGAAGCTTTCTTT. Complete variable domain (other parts from reference TRBV7-3 and TRBJ1-1): GAGVSQTPSNKVTEKGKYVELRCDPISGHTALYWYRQSLGQGPEFLIYFQGTGAADDSGLPNDRFFAVRPEGSVSTLKIQRTERGDSAVYLCASSPWEAFFGQGTRLTVV.

This chain links TRBV28 with TRBJ2-4; 10 bases map to TRBD2. The CDR3 extends over 16 amino acids. The V segment lost 7 bases and the J segment 2 bases; nucleotides outside the gene matches: 8. From germline, CDR1 is MDHEN and CDR2 SYDVKM. The CDR3 region is CASKTPSGSPKNIQYF. CDR3 coding DNA: TGTGCCAGCAAGACCCCTAGCGGGAGTCCCAAAAACATTCAGTACTTC. Based on the CDR3 plus reference TRBV28 and TRBJ2-4, the full variable domain is DVKVTQSSRYLVKRTGEKVFLECVQDMDHENMFWYRQDPGLGLRLIYFSYDVKMKEKGDIPEGYSVSREKKERFSLILESASTNQTSMYLCASKTPSGSPKNIQYFGAGTRLSVL.

The genes are TRBV5-6 and TRBJ2-4, with D maybe TRBD2 (6 bases). Germline V gene lookup returns CDR1 SGHDT and CDR2 YYEEEE. The CDR3 runs 14 residues. Trimming shortened V by 3 bases and J by 10 bases, and 17 bases separated the two germline ends. CDR3 coding DNA: TGTGCCAGCAGCTCCGCCTGGACCGGGGGAATTCAGTACTTC. Translation: CASSSAWTGGIQYF. Based on the CDR3 plus reference TRBV5-6 and TRBJ2-4, the full variable domain is DAGVTQSPTHLIKTRGQQVTLRCSPKSGHDTVSWYQQALGQGPQFIFQYYEEEERQRGNFPDRFSGHQFPNYSSELNVNALLLGDSALYLCASSSAWTGGIQYFGAGTRLSVL.

The gene calls are TRBV5-5 and TRBJ2-3, with a possible D match to TRBD2 (5 bases). V shed 0 bases and J shed 0 bases, with 8 bases lying between them. The length of the CDR3 is 15 residues. CDR1 is SGHKS and CDR2 is YYEKEE in the germline V gene (reference sequence). CDR3 loop: CASSLDGISTDTQYF. The CDR3 DNA is TGTGCCAGCAGCTTGGACGGGATTAGCACAGATACGCAGTATTTT.

The chain couples TRBV10-3 to TRBJ1-1, with unresolved D. With 6 bases removed from V and 0 bases from J, the gap between germline ends came to 14 bases. The CDR3 extends over 15 amino acids. From germline, CDR1 is ENHRY and CDR2 SYGVKD. The CDR3 bases are TGTGCCATCAGATTACCGGGAGCCATGAACACTGAAGCTTTCTTT. This encodes CAIRLPGAMNTEAFF.

This chain uses TRBV10-3 with TRBJ2-1, with 14 bases fitting TRBD2. V shed 6 bases and J 7 bases; nucleotides not matched to a gene: 2. This CDR3 is 14 amino acids long. Per germline, CDR1 ENHRY and CDR2 SYGVKD. CDR3 protein: CAIRGTSGRNEQFF. The CDR3, as DNA: TGTGCCATCAGGGGGACTAGCGGGAGAAATGAGCAGTTCTTC.

This chain links TRBV18 with TRBJ2-3; no firm D call. This CDR3 contains 14 residues. The germline V and J ends were trimmed by 4 bases and 0 bases, with 8 bases remaining between them. CDR1 and CDR2 from the germline V gene are KGHSH and LQKENI. CDR3 loop: CASSLKISTDTQYF. As DNA, the CDR3 is TGTGCCAGCTCACTCAAGATTAGCACAGATACGCAGTATTTT.

The chain has TRBV9 and TRBJ2-4; no definite D call. The CDR3 is 13 residues long. Germline lookup yields CDR1 SGDLS and CDR2 YYNGEE. V lost 4 bases and J 9 bases, leaving 14 bases between the germline ends. CDR3 residues: CASSPDVGGIQYF. The CDR3 coding sequence is TGTGCCAGCAGCCCGGATGTAGGCGGCATTCAGTACTTC.

The chain links TRBV29-1 to TRBJ2-7; D may be TRBD1 (6 bases). Germline V gene lookup returns CDR1 SQVTM and CDR2 ANQGSEA. The CDR3 contains 12 residues. The ends were cut back, 6 bases at V and 0 bases at J, with 9 bases in the middle. The CDR3 here is CSVTDSSYEQYF. CDR3 nucleotides: TGCAGCGTAACGGACAGCTCCTACGAGCAGTACTTC.

The rearrangement uses TRBV28 and TRBJ2-7; no clear D. Germline assignment: CDR1 MDHEN and CDR2 SYDVKM. The CDR3 length is 14 residues. V gave up 2 bases and J gave up 2 bases, with 10 bases separating them. In DNA, the CDR3 is TGTGCCAGCAGTTTAACACAGTATCCCTACGAGCAGTACTTC. This sequence encodes CASSLTQYPYEQYF.

The chain is built from TRBV2 and TRBJ1-2; tentative D call: TRBD1 (5 bases). The CDR3 is 13 amino acids. Germline V gene data show CDR1 as SNHLY and CDR2 as FYNNEI. V gave up 6 bases and J gave up 2 bases, with 10 bases separating them. Here the CDR3 DNA reads TGTGCCAGCAGCTTCGACAGAAACTATGGCTACACCTTC. It specifies CASSFDRNYGYTF.

This chain uses TRBV5-1 with TRBJ2-3, with 11 bases that match TRBD2. CDR3 length: 17 amino acids. Germline CDR1 is SGHRS and CDR2 is YFSETQ. Trimming at V came to 7 bases and at J to 5 bases, leaving 15 bases not matched to a gene. The CDR3 DNA is TGCGCCAGCTCCGAGGGCAGGCGACTAGCGGGACTAGATACGCAGTATTTT. It yields the protein CASSEGRRLAGLDTQYF.

V usage is TRBV5-6 and J usage is TRBJ2-7, with TRBD2 as a possible D gene (7 bases). V lost 2 bases and J 3 bases, leaving 12 bases between the germline ends. There are 14 residues in the CDR3. CDR1 and CDR2 (germline): SGHDT, YYEEEE. CDR3 loop: CASSFRGAGYEQYF. CDR3 bases: TGTGCCAGCAGCTTCCGGGGGGCGGGCTACGAGCAGTACTTC. Full variable domain (rest looked up from reference TRBV5-6 and TRBJ2-7): DAGVTQSPTHLIKTRGQQVTLRCSPKSGHDTVSWYQQALGQGPQFIFQYYEEEERQRGNFPDRFSGHQFPNYSSELNVNALLLGDSALYLCASSFRGAGYEQYFGPGTRLTVT.

The chain is built from TRBV19 and TRBJ2-7; 8 bases line up with TRBD1. V was clipped by 5 bases and J by 5 bases; unmatched bases: 11. The CDR3 length is 15 residues. Germline V gives CDR1 LNHDA, CDR2 SQIVND (reference sequence). For the CDR3, the DNA is TGTGCCAGTAGTGCTCCCAGGGGGCAAGGCGACGAGCAGTACTTC. Protein sequence: CASSAPRGQGDEQYF.

The genes are TRBV6-1 and TRBJ1-1, with a possible D match to TRBD1 (5 bases). The CDR3 has 12 amino acids. Per the germline V gene, CDR1 is MNHNS and CDR2 is SASEGT. V lost 5 bases to trimming and J lost 4 bases, with 8 bases between them. The DNA of the CDR3 is TGTGCCAGCAGTTTGAGGGGCACTGAAGCTTTCTTT. Translation gives CASSLRGTEAFF.

This chain links TRBV18 with TRBJ2-1; TRBD1 matches 8 bases. This CDR3 comprises 16 residues. CDR1 is KGHSH and CDR2 is LQKENI in the germline V gene. Losses at the gene ends were 6 bases for V and 3 bases for J; bases not matched to a gene: 10. The CDR3 region is CASSPPGQGGYNEQFF. Here the CDR3 DNA reads TGTGCCAGCTCCCCTCCTGGACAGGGAGGCTACAATGAGCAGTTCTTC.

J is TRBJ2-3 and V is TRBV19; TRBD1 agrees at 8 bases. CDR3 size: 15 residues. Trimming cost V 2 bases and J 6 bases; bases outside gene matches: 7. Germline V gene sequence: CDR1 LNHDA, CDR2 SQIVND (reference sequence). CDR3 in amino acids: CASSIRTGSQDTQYF. Written as DNA, the CDR3 is TGTGCCAGTAGTATAAGGACAGGGTCACAGGATACGCAGTATTTT.

The chain recombines TRBV5-8 with TRBJ2-1; 10 positions agree with TRBD2. The CDR3 runs to 15 residues. After removal of 5 bases from V and 5 bases from J, the junction contained 7 bases not matched to a gene. Germline values: CDR1 SGHTS, CDR2 YDEGEE. CDR3 in amino acids: CASRRGTSDHNEQFF. CDR3 nucleotides: TGTGCCAGCAGGCGAGGGACTAGCGACCACAATGAGCAGTTCTTC.

The V and J genes are TRBV2 and TRBJ1-5; D is possibly TRBD1 (6 bases). V was shortened by 6 bases and J by 5 bases, with 14 bases between the two germline ends. The CDR3 consists of 14 residues. CDR1 is SNHLY, CDR2 FYNNEI, per germline. In nucleotides, the CDR3 is TGTGCCAGCAGGGCAGGGGACGTGGATCAGCCCCAGCATTTT. Protein product: CASRAGDVDQPQHF.

This chain joins TRBV6-5 and TRBJ2-7; 7 bases align to TRBD1. The CDR3 contains 14 residues. The V segment lost 7 bases and the J segment 3 bases; nucleotides outside the gene matches: 9. Germline loops: CDR1 MNHEY, CDR2 SVGAGI. The CDR3 here is CASTLTGDSYEQYF. CDR3 DNA sequence: TGTGCCAGCACCCTCACCGGGGACAGCTACGAGCAGTACTTC.